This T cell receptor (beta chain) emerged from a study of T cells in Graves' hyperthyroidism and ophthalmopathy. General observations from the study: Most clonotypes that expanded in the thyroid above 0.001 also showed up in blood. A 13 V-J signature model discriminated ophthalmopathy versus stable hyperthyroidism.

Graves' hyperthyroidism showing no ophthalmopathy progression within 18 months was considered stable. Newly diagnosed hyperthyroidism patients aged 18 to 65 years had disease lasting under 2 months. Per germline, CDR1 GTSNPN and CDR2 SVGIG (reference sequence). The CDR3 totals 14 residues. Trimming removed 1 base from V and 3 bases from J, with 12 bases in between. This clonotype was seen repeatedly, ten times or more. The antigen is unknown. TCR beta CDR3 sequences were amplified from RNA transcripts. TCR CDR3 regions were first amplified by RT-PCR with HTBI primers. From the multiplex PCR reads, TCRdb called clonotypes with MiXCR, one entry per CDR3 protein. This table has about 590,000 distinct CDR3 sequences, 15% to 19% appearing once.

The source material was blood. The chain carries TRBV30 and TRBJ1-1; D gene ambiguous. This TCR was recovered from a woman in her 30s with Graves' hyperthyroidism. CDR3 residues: CAWSAQERYTEAFF. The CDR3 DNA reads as TGTGCCTGGAGTGCCCAGGAGAGGTACACTGAAGCTTTCTTT. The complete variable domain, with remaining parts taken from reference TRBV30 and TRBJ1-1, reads SQTIHQWPATLVQPVGSPLSLECTVEGTSNPNLYWYRQAAGRGLQLLFYSVGIGQISSEVPQNLSASRPQDRQFILSSKKLLLSDSGFYLCAWSAQERYTEAFFGQGTRLTVV.